Below, one T cell receptor (beta chain) is given with its context. This record belongs to a study of blood T cell repertoires in COVID-19. About the research overall: Both acute and convalescent COVID-19 samples were obtained from the United States, Italy and Spain. T cells, B-cell-depleted T cells, or PBMCs supplied cDNA or gDNA.

Methods used by the authors: Using reference gene primer amplification, nucleated cell counts were estimated. Some clones are missing from TCRdb's copy, which holds only in-frame ones; the method was immunoSEQ multiplex PCR. For V, J and clone size, that table is used; D and trimming come from the DNA. The sample lists about 170,000 clones, roughly 84% occurring once. Germline assignment: CDR1 SGHTS and CDR2 YDEGEE. This CDR3 comprises 14 residues. Trimming pared 7 bases from V and 6 bases from J, leaving 17 bases between. The chain links TRBV5-8 to TRBJ1-5; D may be TRBD1 (6 bases). This sequence originates from a man aged 55 to 70 who had recovered from COVID-19. Sequencing was carried out using peripheral blood. As DNA, the CDR3 is TGTGCCAGCGAGGGGGGGCCCTCAGGTCAGCCCCAGCATTTT. The encoded protein is CASEGGPSGQPQHF. The entire variable domain, with the rest obtained from reference TRBV5-8 and TRBJ1-5, is as follows: EAGVTQSPTHLIKTRGQQATLRCSPISGHTSVYWYQQALGLGLQFLLWYDEGEERNRGNFPPRFSGRQFPNYSSELNVNALELEDSALYLCASEGGPSGQPQHFGDGTRLSIL.